This T cell receptor beta chain was found in a study of PD-1 blockade in classical Hodgkin lymphoma. The study, taken as a whole, reports: Patients were excluded if nivolumab began under 1 year after ASCT (the autologous transplant). Whereas CD4+ TCR diversity had risen significantly by C4D1, CD8+ TCR diversity had not.

This CDR3 comprises 16 residues. The ends were cut back, 3 bases at V and 1 base at J, with 15 bases in the middle. Germline V gene data show CDR1 as KGHSH and CDR2 as LQKENI. The time point here: cycle 4 day 1 (C4D1), after less than 7 weeks of nivolumab. All trial patients relapsed after autologous stem cell transplantation. Of note for this clone: What it binds is not known.

Clones were read by immunoSEQ multiplex PCR, and TCRdb kept only the in-frame ones, dropping some. Here the sample spans about 93,000 clones, around 80% being singletons. The source is a human donor with classical Hodgkin lymphoma. Material: peripheral blood mononuclear cells (PBMCs), obtained before the fourth cycle of nivolumab. The chain recombines TRBV18 with TRBJ1-1; D is possibly TRBD1 (6 bases). The CDR3 here is CASSPLPEGGNTEAFF. Written as DNA, the CDR3 is TGTGCCAGCTCACCCCTCCCGGAGGGGGGGAACACTGAAGCTTTCTTT.